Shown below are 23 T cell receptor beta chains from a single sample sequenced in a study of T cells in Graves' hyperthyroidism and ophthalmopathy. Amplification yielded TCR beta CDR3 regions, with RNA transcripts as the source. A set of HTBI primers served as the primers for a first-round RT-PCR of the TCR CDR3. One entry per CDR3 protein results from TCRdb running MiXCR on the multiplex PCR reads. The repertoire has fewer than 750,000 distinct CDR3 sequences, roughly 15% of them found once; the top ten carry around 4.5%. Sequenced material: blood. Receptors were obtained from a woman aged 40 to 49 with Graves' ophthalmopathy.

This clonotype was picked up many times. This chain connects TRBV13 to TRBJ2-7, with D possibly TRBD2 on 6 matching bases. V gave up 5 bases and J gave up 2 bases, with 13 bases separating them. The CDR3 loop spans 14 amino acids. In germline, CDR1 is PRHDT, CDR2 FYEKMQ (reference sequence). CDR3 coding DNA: TGTGCCAGCAGCCCGTATAGCGGAGCCTACGAGCAGTACTTC. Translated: CASSPYSGAYEQYF.

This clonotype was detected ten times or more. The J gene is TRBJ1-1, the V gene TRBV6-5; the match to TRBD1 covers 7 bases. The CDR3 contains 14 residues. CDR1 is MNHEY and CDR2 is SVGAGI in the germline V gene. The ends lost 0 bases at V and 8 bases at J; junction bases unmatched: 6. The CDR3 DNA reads TGTGCCAGCAGTTACTCTCGGAAGACAGGGGAAGCTTTCTTT. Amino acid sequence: CASSYSRKTGEAFF.

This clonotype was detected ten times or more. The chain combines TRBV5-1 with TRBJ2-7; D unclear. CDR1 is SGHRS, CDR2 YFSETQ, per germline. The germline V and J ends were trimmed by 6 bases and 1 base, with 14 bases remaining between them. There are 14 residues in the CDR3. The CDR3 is CASTIDPGSYEQYF. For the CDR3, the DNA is TGCGCCAGCACTATCGACCCCGGGTCCTACGAGCAGTACTTC. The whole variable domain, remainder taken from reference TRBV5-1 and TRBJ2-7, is KAGVTQTPRYLIKTRGQQVTLSCSPISGHRSVSWYQQTPGQGLQFLFEYFSETQRNKGNFPGRFSGRQFSNSRSEMNVSTLELGDSALYLCASTIDPGSYEQYFGPGTRLTVT.

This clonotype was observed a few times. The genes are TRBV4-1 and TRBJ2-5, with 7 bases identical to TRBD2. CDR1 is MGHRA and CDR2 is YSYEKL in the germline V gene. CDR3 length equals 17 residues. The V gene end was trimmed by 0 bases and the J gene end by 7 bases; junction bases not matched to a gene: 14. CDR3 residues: CASSQDPHGGIIGTQYF. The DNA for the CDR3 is TGCGCCAGCAGCCAAGACCCCCACGGGGGGATCATCGGGACCCAGTACTTC.

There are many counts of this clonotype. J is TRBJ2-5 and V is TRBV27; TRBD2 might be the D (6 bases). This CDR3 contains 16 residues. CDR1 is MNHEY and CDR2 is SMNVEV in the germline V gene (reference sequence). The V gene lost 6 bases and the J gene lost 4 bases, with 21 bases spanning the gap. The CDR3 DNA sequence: TGTGCCAGCAGCCTTCGGGGCGGGGCCGTGGTAGAGACCCAGTACTTC. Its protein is CASSLRGGAVVETQYF.

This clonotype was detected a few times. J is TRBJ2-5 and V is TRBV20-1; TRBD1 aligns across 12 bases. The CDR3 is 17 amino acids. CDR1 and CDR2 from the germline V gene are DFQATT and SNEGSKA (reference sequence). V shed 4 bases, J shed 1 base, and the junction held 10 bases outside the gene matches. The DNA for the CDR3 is TGCAGTGCTATGGGGTGGGGGGACAGGGGGCCCCAAGAGACCCAGTACTTC. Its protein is CSAMGWGDRGPQETQYF.

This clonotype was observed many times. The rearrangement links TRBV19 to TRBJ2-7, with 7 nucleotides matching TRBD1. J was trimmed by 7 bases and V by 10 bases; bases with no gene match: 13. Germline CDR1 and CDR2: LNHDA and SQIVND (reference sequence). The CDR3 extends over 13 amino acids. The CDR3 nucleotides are TGTGCCACCTCCGGACAGGTGGCTCGGGAGCAGTACTTC. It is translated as CATSGQVAREQYF.

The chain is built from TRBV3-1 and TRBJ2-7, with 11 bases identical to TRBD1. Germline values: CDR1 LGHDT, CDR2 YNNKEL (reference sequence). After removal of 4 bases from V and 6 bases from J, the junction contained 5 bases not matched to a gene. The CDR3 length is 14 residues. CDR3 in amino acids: CASSPEGTGGEQYF. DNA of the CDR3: TGTGCCAGCAGCCCGGAGGGGACAGGGGGCGAGCAGTACTTC.

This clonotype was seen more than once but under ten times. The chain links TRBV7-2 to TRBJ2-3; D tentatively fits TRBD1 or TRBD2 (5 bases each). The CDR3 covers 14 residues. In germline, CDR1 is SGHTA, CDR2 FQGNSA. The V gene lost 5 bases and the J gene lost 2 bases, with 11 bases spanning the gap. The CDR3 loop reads CASSRDAYTDTQYF. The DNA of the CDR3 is TGTGCCAGCAGCAGGGACGCTTACACAGATACGCAGTATTTT.

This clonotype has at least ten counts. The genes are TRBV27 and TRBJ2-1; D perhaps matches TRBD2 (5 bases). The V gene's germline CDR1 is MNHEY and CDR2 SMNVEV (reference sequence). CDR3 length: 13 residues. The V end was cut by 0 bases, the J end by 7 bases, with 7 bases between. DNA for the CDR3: TGTGCCAGCAGTTTATCAGGCGGGAATGAGCAGTTCTTC. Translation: CASSLSGGNEQFF.

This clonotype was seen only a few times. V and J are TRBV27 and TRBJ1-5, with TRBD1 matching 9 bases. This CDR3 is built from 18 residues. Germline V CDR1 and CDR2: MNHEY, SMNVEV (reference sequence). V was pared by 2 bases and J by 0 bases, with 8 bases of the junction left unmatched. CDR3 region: CASSLGRDRVYSNQPQHF. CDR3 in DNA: TGTGCCAGCAGTTTAGGCCGGGACAGGGTTTATAGCAATCAGCCCCAGCATTTT.

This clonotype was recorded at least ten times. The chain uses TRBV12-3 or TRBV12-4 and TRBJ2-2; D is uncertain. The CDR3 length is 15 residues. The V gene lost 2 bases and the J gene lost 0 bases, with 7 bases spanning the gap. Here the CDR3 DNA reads TGTGCCAGCAGTTTATTGAGGACGAACACCGGGGAGCTGTTTTTT. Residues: CASSLLRTNTGELFF.

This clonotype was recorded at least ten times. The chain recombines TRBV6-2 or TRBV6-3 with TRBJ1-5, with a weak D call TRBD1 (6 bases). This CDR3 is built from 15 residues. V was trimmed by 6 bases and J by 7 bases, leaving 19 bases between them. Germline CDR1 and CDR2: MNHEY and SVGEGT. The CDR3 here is CASRDGSGGTQPQHF. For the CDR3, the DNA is TGTGCCAGCAGGGACGGCTCGGGGGGCACACAGCCCCAGCATTTT.

CDR3 sequence: CASRPGVWAGDYGYTF. For the CDR3, the DNA is TGTGCCAGCAGACCGGGCGTCTGGGCCGGTGACTATGGCTACACCTTC. The rearrangement links TRBV11-1 to TRBJ1-2; no firm D call. The germline V gene encodes CDR1 SGHAT and CDR2 FQDESV (reference sequence). V was cut by 6 bases and J by 3 bases, with 20 bases left in between. The CDR3 covers 16 residues.

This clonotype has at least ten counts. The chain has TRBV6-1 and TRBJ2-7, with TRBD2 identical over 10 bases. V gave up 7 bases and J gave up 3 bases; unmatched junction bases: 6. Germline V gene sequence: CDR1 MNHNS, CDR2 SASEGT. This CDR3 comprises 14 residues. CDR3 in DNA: TGTGCCAGCACCACGTCTAGCGGGAGCTACGAGCAGTACTTC. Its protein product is CASTTSSGSYEQYF.

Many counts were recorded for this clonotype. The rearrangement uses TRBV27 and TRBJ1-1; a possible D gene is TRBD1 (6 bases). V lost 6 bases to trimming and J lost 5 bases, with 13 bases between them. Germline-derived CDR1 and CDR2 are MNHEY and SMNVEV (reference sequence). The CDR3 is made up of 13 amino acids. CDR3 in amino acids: CASRRGQTTEAFF. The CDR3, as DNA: TGTGCCAGCAGGAGAGGACAGACGACTGAAGCTTTCTTT.

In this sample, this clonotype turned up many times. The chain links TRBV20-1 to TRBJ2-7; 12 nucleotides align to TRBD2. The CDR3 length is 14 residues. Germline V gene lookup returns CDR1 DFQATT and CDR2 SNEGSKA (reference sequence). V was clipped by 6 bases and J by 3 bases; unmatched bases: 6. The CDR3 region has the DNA TGCAGTGCCCACGCTAGCGGGAGGGTCTACGAGCAGTACTTC. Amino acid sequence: CSAHASGRVYEQYF.

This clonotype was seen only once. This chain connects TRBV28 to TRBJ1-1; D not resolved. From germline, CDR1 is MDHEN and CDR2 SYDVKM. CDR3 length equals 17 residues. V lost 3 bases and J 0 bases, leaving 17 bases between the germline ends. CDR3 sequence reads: CASSFESFRDLNTEAFF. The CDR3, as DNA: TGTGCCAGCAGTTTCGAATCTTTTAGAGACTTGAACACTGAAGCTTTCTTT. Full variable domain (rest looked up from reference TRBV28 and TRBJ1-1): DVKVTQSSRYLVKRTGEKVFLECVQDMDHENMFWYRQDPGLGLRLIYFSYDVKMKEKGDIPEGYSVSREKKERFSLILESASTNQTSMYLCASSFESFRDLNTEAFFGQGTRLTVV.

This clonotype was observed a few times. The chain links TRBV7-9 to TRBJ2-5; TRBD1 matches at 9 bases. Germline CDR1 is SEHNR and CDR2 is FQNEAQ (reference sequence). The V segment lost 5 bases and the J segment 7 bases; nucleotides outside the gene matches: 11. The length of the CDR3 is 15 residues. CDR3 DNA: TGTGCCAGCAGCAGAGAGACAGGGGGGTATGGGACCCAGTACTTC. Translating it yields CASSRETGGYGTQYF. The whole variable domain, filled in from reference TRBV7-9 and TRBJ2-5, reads DTGVSQNPRHKITKRGQNVTFRCDPISEHNRLYWYRQTLGQGPEFLTYFQNEAQLEKSRLLSDRFSAERPKGSFSTLEIQRTEQGDSAMYLCASSRETGGYGTQYFGPGTRLLVL.

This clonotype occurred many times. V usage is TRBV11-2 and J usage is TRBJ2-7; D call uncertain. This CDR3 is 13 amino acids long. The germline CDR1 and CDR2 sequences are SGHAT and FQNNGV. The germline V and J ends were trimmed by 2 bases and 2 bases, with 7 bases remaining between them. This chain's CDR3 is CASSLPPTYEQYF. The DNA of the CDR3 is TGTGCCAGCAGCTTACCCCCTACCTACGAGCAGTACTTC.

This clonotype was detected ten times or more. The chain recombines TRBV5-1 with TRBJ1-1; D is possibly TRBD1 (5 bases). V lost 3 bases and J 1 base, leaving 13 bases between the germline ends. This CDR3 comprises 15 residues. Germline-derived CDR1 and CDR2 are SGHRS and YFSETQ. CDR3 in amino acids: CASSSQGMENTEAFF. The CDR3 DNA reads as TGCGCCAGCAGCTCTCAGGGCATGGAGAACACTGAAGCTTTCTTT.

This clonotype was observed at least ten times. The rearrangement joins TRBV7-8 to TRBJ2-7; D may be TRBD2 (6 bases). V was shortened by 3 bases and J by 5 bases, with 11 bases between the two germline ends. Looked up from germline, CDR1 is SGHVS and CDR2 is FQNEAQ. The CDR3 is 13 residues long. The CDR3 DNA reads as TGTGCCAGCAGCTTCGTAGGGAGGCACGAGCAGTACTTC. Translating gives CASSFVGRHEQYF.

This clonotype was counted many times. The CDR3 sequence: CASGDGTIVGQPQHF. The CDR3 DNA reads TGTGCCAGCGGGGATGGGACAATCGTAGGTCAGCCCCAGCATTTT. The chain carries TRBV28 and TRBJ1-5; D is possibly TRBD1 (6 bases). This CDR3 has 15 amino acids. V lost 8 bases and J lost 6, with 20 bases in between. Germline V gene lookup returns CDR1 MDHEN and CDR2 SYDVKM.